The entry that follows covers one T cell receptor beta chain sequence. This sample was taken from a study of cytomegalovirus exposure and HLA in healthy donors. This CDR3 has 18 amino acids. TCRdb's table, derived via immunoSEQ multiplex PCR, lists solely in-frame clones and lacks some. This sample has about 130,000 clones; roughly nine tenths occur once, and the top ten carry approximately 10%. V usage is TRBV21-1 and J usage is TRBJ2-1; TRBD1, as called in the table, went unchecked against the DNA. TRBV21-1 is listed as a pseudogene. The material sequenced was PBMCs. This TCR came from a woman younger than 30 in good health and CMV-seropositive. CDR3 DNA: TGTGCCAGCAGAGATTTCGAGACAGGGATTTTTTCCTACAATGAGCAGTTCTTC. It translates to CASRDFETGIFSYNEQFF.